This T cell receptor (beta chain) stems from a study of spatial heterogeneity in lung cancer. One entry per CDR3 protein results from TCRdb running MiXCR on the 5' RACE reads. Here the sample spans 24,000 or so distinct CDR3 sequences, over 3% being singletons. As for time point: sample taken at primary tumor resection. Whole RNA obtained from tumor, nontumor lung or frozen PBMC underwent sequencing without sorting. This clonotype was seen ten or more times. The starting material was PBMCs, obtained at surgery. The sequence derives from a female donor with early-stage non-small cell lung cancer.

Written as DNA, the CDR3 is TGCGCCAGCAGCGCCGTAGTACGTGAGACCCAGTACTTC. As protein: CASSAVVRETQYF. V and J are TRBV4-1 and TRBJ2-5, with D unresolved. The V gene lost 5 bases and the J gene lost 5 bases, with 12 bases spanning the gap. The CDR3 runs 13 residues. Germline-derived CDR1 and CDR2 are MGHRA and YSYEKL.